Given below is one T cell receptor (beta chain) in context. This entry belongs to a study of cytomegalovirus exposure and HLA in healthy donors. Germline CDR1 SGHRS, CDR2 YFSETQ. The length of the CDR3 is 14 residues. J lost 9 bases, V lost 2 bases, and 4 bases had no gene match. The repertoire was sequenced with immunoSEQ multiplex PCR; TCRdb's copy has only in-frame clones and lacks some. The table includes a few hundred thousand clones, around 88% detected once. The receptor comes from a woman between 18 and 30 years old in good health and CMV-seronegative. Source material: PBMCs. The chain carries TRBV5-1 and TRBJ2-7, with TRBD2 matching 14 bases. The CDR3 bases are TGCGCCAGCAGCTTCGGGACTAGCGGGAGTTTGCAGTACTTC. Its protein is CASSFGTSGSLQYF.